What follows are 25 T cell receptor beta chains derived from one specimen sequenced in a study of cytomegalovirus exposure and HLA in healthy donors. Primers included in the PCR were 60 Vbeta and 13 Jbeta primers. Sequenced by immunoSEQ multiplex PCR; TCRdb stores in-frame clones only, minus some. Among around 150,000 clones, 73% were seen once, and the ten largest hold roughly an eighth. Sequenced sample: PBMCs. Receptors originate from a human donor in good health.

This sequence joins TRBV7-9 and TRBJ1-1; D perhaps matches TRBD1 (6 bases). CDR1 is SEHNR, CDR2 FQNEAQ, per germline (reference sequence). Trimming removed 10 bases at V and 1 base at J, with 13 bases between. The CDR3 is made up of 13 amino acids. The CDR3: CAIPGQRNTEAFF. CDR3 bases: TGTGCCATCCCGGGACAAAGGAACACTGAAGCTTTCTTT. Variable domain in full (rest from reference TRBV7-9 and TRBJ1-1): DTGVSQNPRHKITKRGQNVTFRCDPISEHNRLYWYRQTLGQGPEFLTYFQNEAQLEKSRLLSDRFSAERPKGSFSTLEIQRTEQGDSAMYLCAIPGQRNTEAFFGQGTRLTVV.

The rearrangement joins TRBV11-2 to TRBJ2-7; D gene ambiguous. The CDR3 sequence is 15 residues long. Trimming shortened V by 1 base and J by 0 bases, and 10 bases separated the two germline ends. Germline V gene sequence: CDR1 SGHAT, CDR2 FQNNGV. The CDR3 DNA sequence: TGTGCCAGCAGCTTAGGCGGTCCCAGCTCCTACGAGCAGTACTTC. Its protein product is CASSLGGPSSYEQYF.

The CDR3 DNA reads TGCGCCAGCACAACGGGGACAGGGAATGGCTACACCTTC. This sequence encodes CASTTGTGNGYTF. The V and J genes are TRBV5-1 and TRBJ1-2; TRBD1 agrees at 9 bases. The CDR3 contains 13 residues. The V gene end was trimmed by 6 bases and the J gene end by 6 bases; junction bases not matched to a gene: 6. Germline lookup yields CDR1 SGHRS and CDR2 YFSETQ.

The rearrangement uses TRBV29-1 and TRBJ1-5; D possibly corresponds to TRBD1 (6 bases). Germline V lookup: CDR1 SQVTM, CDR2 ANQGSEA. V lost 4 bases and J lost 4, with 14 bases in between. The CDR3 loop spans 14 amino acids. Here the CDR3 reads CSVAAGTHNQPQHF. The CDR3 DNA reads TGCAGCGTTGCCGCCGGGACACATAATCAGCCCCAGCATTTT.

The V and J genes are TRBV19 and TRBJ2-5; D unclear. This CDR3 spans 12 amino acids. V lost 6 bases to trimming and J lost 5 bases, with 10 bases between them. Germline V gene sequence: CDR1 LNHDA, CDR2 SQIVND (reference sequence). CDR3 residues: CASSTPRETQYF. The CDR3 nucleotides are TGTGCCAGTAGCACTCCTCGGGAGACCCAGTACTTC.

This chain uses TRBV11-1 with TRBJ1-2; 7 nucleotides match TRBD1. After removal of 2 bases from V and 6 bases from J, the junction contained 6 bases not matched to a gene. The CDR3 consists of 14 residues. Germline V CDR1 and CDR2: SGHAT, FQDESV (reference sequence). CDR3 protein: CASSLTAGTDGYTF. CDR3 nucleotides: TGTGCCAGCAGCTTAACAGCCGGGACAGATGGCTACACCTTC.

This clone has a single count. The V and J genes are TRBV5-1 and TRBJ2-6, with TRBD1 identical over 7 bases. CDR1 is SGHRS and CDR2 is YFSETQ in the germline V gene. J gave up 1 base and V 0 bases, and 1 base lay outside the gene matches. The CDR3 is 16 amino acids. CDR3 coding DNA: TGCGCCAGCAGCTTGGCGGGACAGTCTGGGGCCAACGTCCTGACTTTC. It translates to CASSLAGQSGANVLTF.

This clone occurred once. This chain connects TRBV2 to TRBJ1-2, with a possible D match to TRBD1 (6 bases). This CDR3 is built from 16 residues. The V gene's germline CDR1 is SNHLY and CDR2 FYNNEI. V was cut by 0 bases and J by 4 bases, with 15 bases left in between. The CDR3 DNA follows: TGTGCCAGCAGTGAAGCGCAATTAACAGGGACCTATGGCTACACCTTC. Translation gives CASSEAQLTGTYGYTF.

V is TRBV7-9 and J is TRBJ1-3, with a weak D call TRBD1 (6 bases). Per germline, CDR1 SEHNR and CDR2 FQNEAQ (reference sequence). V lost 9 bases and J lost 0, with 15 bases in between. This CDR3 contains 15 residues. In nucleotides, the CDR3 is TGTGCCAGTGGGGGCTCCTTACGCTCTGGAAACACCATATATTTT. Encoded protein: CASGGSLRSGNTIYF.

The CDR3 sequence is CSAMAGQPQHF. DNA of the CDR3: TGCAGTGCCATGGCGGGTCAGCCCCAGCATTTT. The chain recombines TRBV20-1 with TRBJ1-5; D remains unclear. The V gene lost 6 bases and the J gene lost 6 bases, with 9 bases spanning the gap. The CDR3 is 11 amino acids. Germline values: CDR1 DFQATT, CDR2 SNEGSKA (reference sequence).

This chain joins TRBV5-6 and TRBJ1-6; D gene unclear. The CDR3 length is 14 residues. V gave up 0 bases and J gave up 9 bases, with 10 bases separating them. Germline V gives CDR1 SGHDT, CDR2 YYEEEE. The CDR3 DNA follows: TGTGCCAGCAGCTTGGCCGCAGGATTTTCACCCCTCCACTTT. Its protein product is CASSLAAGFSPLHF.

The chain has TRBV19 and TRBJ2-2; D gene ambiguous. Trimming removed 5 bases at V and 0 bases at J, with 7 bases between. The V gene's germline CDR1 is LNHDA and CDR2 SQIVND (reference sequence). This CDR3 spans 14 amino acids. The CDR3 protein is CASSPRANTGELFF. The CDR3 nucleotides are TGTGCCAGTAGTCCCCGAGCGAACACCGGGGAGCTGTTTTTT.

Written as DNA, the CDR3 is TGTGCCAGCAGCCTTCGAGCGGACTACGAGCAGTACTTC. This sequence encodes CASSLRADYEQYF. This chain joins TRBV11-3 and TRBJ2-7, with a weak D call TRBD2 (5 bases). V was cut by 5 bases and J by 3 bases, with 11 bases left in between. The germline V gene has CDR1 SGHNT and CDR2 YENEEA. The CDR3 sequence is 13 residues long.

The chain uses TRBV2 and TRBJ2-3; TRBD1 matches 7 bases. The CDR3 has 13 residues. Germline-derived CDR1 and CDR2 are SNHLY and FYNNEI. The junction had 7 bases not matched to a gene; V was cut back by 7 bases and J by 6 bases. DNA of the CDR3: TGTGCCAGCACGACAGGGACCATGGATACGCAGTATTTT. Its protein product is CASTTGTMDTQYF.

The gene calls are TRBV5-1 and TRBJ2-3; 9 bases agree with TRBD2. V trimming: 3 bases; J trimming: 1 base; junction bases outside the gene matches: 0. The CDR3 is made up of 14 amino acids. Germline CDR1 SGHRS, CDR2 YFSETQ. Here the CDR3 DNA reads TGCGCCAGCAGCTCTAGCGGGGGCACAGATACGCAGTATTTT. Amino acids: CASSSSGGTDTQYF.

The chain is built from TRBV7-2 and TRBJ1-2, with 9 bases fitting TRBD1. V lost 4 bases and J lost 4; bases outside the gene matches: 7. CDR3 size: 15 residues. Germline CDR1 reads SGHTA; CDR2 reads FQGNSA. CDR3 sequence reads: CASSSGTGNRYGYTF. CDR3 nucleotide sequence: TGTGCCAGCAGCTCCGGGACAGGGAATCGCTATGGCTACACCTTC.

Remarks on this clone: Other DNA variants within this sample encode the same CDR3. The chain uses TRBV6-5 and TRBJ1-1, with 7 bases aligning to TRBD1. CDR3 size: 15 residues. V shed 0 bases, J shed 0 bases, and the junction held 1 base outside the gene matches. Germline-derived CDR1 and CDR2 are MNHEY and SVGAGI. The CDR3 is CASSYSGTVNTEAFF. CDR3 coding DNA: TGTGCCAGCAGTTACTCCGGGACAGTGAACACTGAAGCTTTCTTT.

The rearrangement joins TRBV18 to TRBJ1-4; D is uncertain. The CDR3 contains 16 residues. Looked up from germline, CDR1 is KGHSH and CDR2 is LQKENI. Trimming removed 6 bases at V and 7 bases at J, with 21 bases between. CDR3 region: CASSSAFDTQGEKLFF. The CDR3 DNA is TGTGCCAGCTCCTCGGCGTTCGACACACAAGGTGAAAAACTGTTTTTT.

This clone was detected once. The chain joins TRBV5-4 to TRBJ2-7, with a tentative D call TRBD2 (6 bases). Trimming took 0 bases from V and 0 from J, leaving 10 bases between them. Germline assignment: CDR1 SGHNT and CDR2 YYREEE (reference sequence). The CDR3 covers 15 residues. In DNA, the CDR3 is TGTGCCAGCAGCTTGGCGGGAGTCCGCTCCTACGAGCAGTACTTC. Protein: CASSLAGVRSYEQYF.

The chain employs TRBV7-6 and TRBJ2-1; D remains unclear. The CDR3 has 13 residues. Germline loops: CDR1 SGHVS, CDR2 FNYEAQ. The germline V and J ends were trimmed by 4 bases and 6 bases, with 10 bases remaining between them. Here the CDR3 DNA reads TGTGCCAGCAGCTCCACTGGTAGCAATGAGCAGTTCTTC. Protein: CASSSTGSNEQFF.

The CDR3 reads CASSLAGVPYEQYF. Here the CDR3 DNA reads TGCGCCAGCAGTCTAGCAGGGGTCCCCTACGAGCAGTACTTC. The J gene is TRBJ2-7, the V gene TRBV10-1; perhaps TRBD1 as D (6 bases). This CDR3 region has 14 residues. Germline V lookup: CDR1 WNHNN, CDR2 SYGVQD (reference sequence). The V gene lost 5 bases and the J gene lost 2 bases, with 13 bases spanning the gap.

V gene TRBV11-3 combines with J gene TRBJ1-1; TRBD1 matches at 7 bases. Unmatched junction bases numbered 10, after V lost 3 bases and J lost 3 bases. The CDR3 has 16 amino acids. CDR1 is SGHNT, CDR2 YENEEA, per germline. This CDR3 is CASSFFQGGRDTEAFF. CDR3 nucleotide sequence: TGTGCCAGCAGCTTCTTTCAAGGGGGCCGGGACACTGAAGCTTTCTTT.

Remarks on this clone: Mismatch with germline at one junction end may stem from a read error. The rearrangement uses TRBV7-7 and TRBJ2-1; D assignment may be TRBD1 or TRBD2 (6 bases each). Per germline, CDR1 SSHAT and CDR2 FNYEAQ (reference sequence). This CDR3 is 14 amino acids long. CDR3 bases: TGTGCTAGCAGCTTAGGGGGGCAGCACAATGAGCAGTTCTTC. This codes for CASSLGGQHNEQFF.

The rearrangement uses TRBV6-1 and TRBJ2-7; a possible D gene is TRBD1 (6 bases). V was pared by 6 bases and J by 1 base, with 16 bases between. Germline V gene data show CDR1 as MNHNS and CDR2 as SASEGT. This CDR3 comprises 15 residues. The CDR3 region has the DNA TGTGCCAGCAGGGACACGGACAGACGTTCCTACGAGCAGTACTTC. Translated: CASRDTDRRSYEQYF.

The rearrangement links TRBV27 to TRBJ2-1, with 7 bases that match TRBD1. This CDR3 is built from 16 residues. Germline loops: CDR1 MNHEY, CDR2 SMNVEV (reference sequence). V shed 1 base, J shed 3 bases, and the junction held 6 bases outside the gene matches. Here the CDR3 reads CASSLWGTELYNEQFF. The CDR3 DNA reads as TGTGCCAGCAGTTTATGGGGGACAGAGCTCTACAATGAGCAGTTCTTC.